This record looks at one T cell receptor beta chain sequence and its context. The data stem from a study of blood T cell repertoires in COVID-19. About the research overall: COVID-19 samples from acute and convalescent phases originated in the United States, Italy and Spain. T cells, B-cell-depleted T cells, or PBMCs provided the cDNA or gDNA that served as material.

Authors' analysis steps: Amplifying reference gene primers gave estimates of nucleated cell counts. Generated by immunoSEQ multiplex PCR, the TCRdb table keeps only in-frame clones and is missing some. For V, J and clone size, that table is used; D and trimming come from the DNA. This sample has some 120,000 clones; less than 90% occur once, and the top ten carry over 25%. Between the trimmed V and J ends, which lost 3 bases and 8 bases, there was a span of 16 bases. The CDR3 contains 15 residues. CDR1 is LNHDA, CDR2 SQIVND, per germline (reference sequence). The specimen sequenced was peripheral blood. This TCR was sampled from an elderly woman with acute or convalescent COVID-19. The chain is built from TRBV19 and TRBJ1-4; no firm D call. The CDR3 is CASSIKTGSSEKLFF. Written as DNA, the CDR3 is TGTGCCAGTAGTATTAAAACCGGGAGCAGCGAAAAACTGTTTTTT.